The next 10 T cell receptor beta chains were all read from a single sample in a study of control samples from healthy donors and cancer patients. TCRdb's table, derived via immunoSEQ multiplex PCR, lists solely in-frame clones and lacks some. The data contain approximately 220,000 clones, around 94% of them singletons. Sequencing input: blood. The receptors were gathered from a middle-aged man in good health.

The J gene is TRBJ2-2, the V gene TRBV24-1; 9 nucleotides align to TRBD1. V gave up 3 bases and J gave up 6 bases; unmatched junction bases: 7. The CDR3 length is 16 residues. The germline CDR1 and CDR2 sequences are KGHDR and SFDVKD. In DNA, the CDR3 is TGTGCCACCAGTGATGCCGGGACAGGGAGACCCGGGGAGCTGTTTTTT. Its translation: CATSDAGTGRPGELFF.

This chain uses TRBV6-4 with TRBJ1-2; TRBD1 agrees at 10 bases. CDR3 length: 15 amino acids. Germline V lookup: CDR1 MRHNA, CDR2 SNTAGT. The V segment lost 3 bases and the J segment 5 bases; nucleotides outside the gene matches: 6. The CDR3 protein is CASSESTGGEYGYTF. The CDR3 coding sequence is TGTGCCAGCAGTGAGTCGACAGGGGGCGAGTATGGCTACACCTTC.

The CDR3 sequence is CASSFWGGGITDTQYF. The DNA for the CDR3 is TGTGCCAGTAGCTTCTGGGGCGGGGGGATCACAGATACGCAGTATTTT. The J gene is TRBJ2-3, the V gene TRBV19, with 8 bases lining up with TRBD2. In germline, CDR1 is LNHDA, CDR2 SQIVND (reference sequence). J lost 2 bases, V lost 6 bases, and 10 bases had no gene match. The CDR3 spans 16 residues.

With regard to this clone: Other DNA sequences in the sample encode the same CDR3. CDR3 in DNA: TGTGCCATCAGTGAGTCTGGACAGGGGAACACTGAAGCTTTCTTT. Translation: CAISESGQGNTEAFF. V and J are TRBV10-3 and TRBJ1-1; 8 bases line up with TRBD1. Trimming cost V 0 bases and J 1 base; bases outside gene matches: 1. The V gene's germline CDR1 is ENHRY and CDR2 SYGVKD. CDR3 length: 15 residues.

The J gene is TRBJ1-6, the V gene TRBV6-2 or TRBV6-3; 8 nucleotides align to TRBD1. The CDR3 covers 16 residues. Germline V lookup: CDR1 MNHEY, CDR2 SVGEGT. V gave up 2 bases and J gave up 3 bases; unmatched junction bases: 3. CDR3 DNA: TGTGCCAGCAGTTACGGGACAGGCGGCTATAATTCACCCCTCCACTTT. Translated, it gives CASSYGTGGYNSPLHF.

This chain joins TRBV6-1 and TRBJ2-7; tentative D call: TRBD1 (5 bases). This CDR3 contains 14 residues. V shed 3 bases and J shed 0 bases, with 9 bases lying between them. Germline V lookup: CDR1 MNHNS, CDR2 SASEGT. CDR3 DNA: TGTGCCAGCAGTGACAGGGTGAGCTCCTACGAGCAGTACGTC. This gives the protein CASSDRVSSYEQYV.

V is TRBV28 and J is TRBJ1-5, with D perhaps matching TRBD1 (6 bases). Per the germline V gene, CDR1 is MDHEN and CDR2 is SYDVKM. V was cut by 3 bases and J by 8 bases, with 17 bases left in between. The CDR3 contains 15 residues. The CDR3 DNA follows: TGTGCCAGCAGTTTCGCTAGGGGGATGGTGAAGCCCCAGCATTTT. It codes for CASSFARGMVKPQHF.

This rearrangement joins TRBV6-5 to TRBJ1-1; D gene ambiguous. Germline V gives CDR1 MNHEY, CDR2 SVGAGI. Between the trimmed V and J ends, which lost 8 bases and 1 base, there was a span of 17 bases. The CDR3 has 15 residues. CDR3 sequence: CASYSWTLKNTEAFF. The CDR3 DNA is TGTGCCAGCTACTCTTGGACCTTGAAGAACACTGAAGCTTTCTTT.

This clone appeared a few times. The chain couples TRBV11-2 to TRBJ2-7; D not certain. The CDR3 spans 13 residues. CDR1 and CDR2 (germline): SGHAT, FQNNGV. V was trimmed by 3 bases and J by 7 bases, leaving 13 bases between them. The CDR3, as DNA: TGTGCCAGCAGCTTTACCCCCCTAGGGGAGCAGTACTTC. It translates to CASSFTPLGEQYF.

The chain employs TRBV5-4 and TRBJ1-2; 7 nucleotides line up with TRBD1. This CDR3 contains 14 residues. The V gene's germline CDR1 is SGHNT and CDR2 YYREEE (reference sequence). Trimming took 1 base from V and 6 from J; bases not matched to a gene: 6. The CDR3 loop reads CASSLNRQGDGYTF. In DNA, the CDR3 is TGTGCCAGCAGCTTGAATCGTCAGGGGGATGGCTACACCTTC.